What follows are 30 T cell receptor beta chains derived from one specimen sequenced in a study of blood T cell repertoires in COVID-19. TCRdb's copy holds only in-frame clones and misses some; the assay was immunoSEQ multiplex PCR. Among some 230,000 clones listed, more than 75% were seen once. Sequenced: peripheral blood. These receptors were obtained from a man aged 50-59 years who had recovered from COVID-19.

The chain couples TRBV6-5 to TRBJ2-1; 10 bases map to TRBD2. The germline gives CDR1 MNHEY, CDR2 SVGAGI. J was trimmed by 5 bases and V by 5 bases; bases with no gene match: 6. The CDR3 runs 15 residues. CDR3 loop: CASSIAGGTDNEQFF. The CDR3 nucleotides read TGTGCCAGCAGTATAGCGGGAGGTACCGACAATGAGCAGTTCTTC.

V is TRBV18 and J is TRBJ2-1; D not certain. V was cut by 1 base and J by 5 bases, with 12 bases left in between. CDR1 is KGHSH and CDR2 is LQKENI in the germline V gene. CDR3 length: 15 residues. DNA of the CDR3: TGTGCCAGCTCACCACTCATGGCCTCGAACAATGAGCAGTTCTTC. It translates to CASSPLMASNNEQFF.

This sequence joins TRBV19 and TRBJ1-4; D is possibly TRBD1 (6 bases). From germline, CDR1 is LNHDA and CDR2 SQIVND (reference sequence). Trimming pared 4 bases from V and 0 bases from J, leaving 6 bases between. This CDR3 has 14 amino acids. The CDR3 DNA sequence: TGTGCCAGTAGTAAGGGGGCAACTAATGAAAAACTGTTTTTT. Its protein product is CASSKGATNEKLFF.

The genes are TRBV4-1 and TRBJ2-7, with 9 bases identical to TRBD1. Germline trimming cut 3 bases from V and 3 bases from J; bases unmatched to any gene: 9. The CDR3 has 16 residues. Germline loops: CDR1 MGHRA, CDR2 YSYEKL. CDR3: CASSHLGTGSGYEQYF. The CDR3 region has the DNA TGCGCCAGCAGCCACCTCGGGACAGGGTCGGGCTACGAGCAGTACTTC.

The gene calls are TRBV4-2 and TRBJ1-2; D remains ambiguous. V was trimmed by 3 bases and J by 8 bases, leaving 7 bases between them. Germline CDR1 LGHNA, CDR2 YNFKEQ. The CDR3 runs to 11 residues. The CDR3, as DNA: TGTGCCAGCAGCCAGGGCCTGGGCTACACCTTC. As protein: CASSQGLGYTF.

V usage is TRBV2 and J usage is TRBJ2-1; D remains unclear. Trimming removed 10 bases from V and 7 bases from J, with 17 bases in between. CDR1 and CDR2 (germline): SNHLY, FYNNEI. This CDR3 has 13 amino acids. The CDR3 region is CATVTTNLNEQFF. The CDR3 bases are TGTGCCACAGTCACAACTAATTTGAATGAGCAGTTCTTC. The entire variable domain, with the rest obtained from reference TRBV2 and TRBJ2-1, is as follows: EPEVTQTPSHQVTQMGQEVILRCVPISNHLYFYWYRQILGQKVEFLVSFYNNEISEKSEIFDDQFSVERPDGSNFTLKIRSTKLEDSAMYFCATVTTNLNEQFFGPGTRLTVL.

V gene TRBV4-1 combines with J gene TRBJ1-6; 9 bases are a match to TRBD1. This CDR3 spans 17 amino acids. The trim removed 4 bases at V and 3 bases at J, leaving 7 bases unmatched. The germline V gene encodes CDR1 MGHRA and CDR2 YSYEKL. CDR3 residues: CASSLAGTGIYNSPLHF. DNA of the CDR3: TGCGCCAGCAGCCTAGCAGGGACAGGGATCTATAATTCACCCCTCCACTTT.

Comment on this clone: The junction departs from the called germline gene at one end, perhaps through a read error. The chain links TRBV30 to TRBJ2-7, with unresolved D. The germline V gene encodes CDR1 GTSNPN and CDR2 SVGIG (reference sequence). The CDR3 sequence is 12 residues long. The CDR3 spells CAWSDNSNEQYF. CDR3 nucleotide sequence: TGTGCCTGGAGTGATAACTCCAACGAGCAGTACTTC.

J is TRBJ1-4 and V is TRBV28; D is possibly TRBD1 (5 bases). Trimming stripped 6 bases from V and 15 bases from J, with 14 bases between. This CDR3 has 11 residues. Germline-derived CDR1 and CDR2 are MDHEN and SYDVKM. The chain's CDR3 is CASRQGLTMFF. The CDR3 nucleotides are TGTGCCAGCAGGCAGGGTCTAACCATGTTTTTT.

This CDR3 is CASSLVWTSGRVNNEQFF. DNA for the CDR3: TGTGCCAGCAGCTTAGTCTGGACTAGCGGGAGAGTCAACAATGAGCAGTTCTTC. This rearrangement joins TRBV7-8 to TRBJ2-1; 13 nucleotides line up with TRBD2. The CDR3 sequence is 18 residues long. Germline CDR1 SGHVS, CDR2 FQNEAQ. The ends lost 1 base at V and 5 bases at J; junction bases unmatched: 8.

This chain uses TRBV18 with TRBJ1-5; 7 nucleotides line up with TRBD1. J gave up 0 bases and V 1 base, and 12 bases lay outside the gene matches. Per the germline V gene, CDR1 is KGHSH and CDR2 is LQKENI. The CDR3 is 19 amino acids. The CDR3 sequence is CASSPQLGQRPYSNQPQHF. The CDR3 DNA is TGTGCCAGCTCACCACAACTGGGACAGAGACCTTATAGCAATCAGCCCCAGCATTTT.

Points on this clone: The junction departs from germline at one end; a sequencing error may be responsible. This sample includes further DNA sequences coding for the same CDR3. For the CDR3, the DNA is TGTGCCACCAGATACACGCCAGGTAGCGGGCCACAATATCAAACAACTAATGAAAAACTATTTTTT. Translation gives CATRYTPGSGPQYQTTNEKLFF. The J gene is TRBJ1-4, the V gene TRBV28; D not certain. From germline, CDR1 is MDHEN and CDR2 SYDVKM. The CDR3 extends over 22 amino acids. The full variable domain, rest sourced from reference TRBV28 and TRBJ1-4, is DVKVTQSSRYLVKRTGEKVFLECVQDMDHENMFWYRQDPGLGLRLIYFSYDVKMKEKGDIPEGYSVSREKKERFSLILESASTNQTSMYLCATRYTPGSGPQYQTTNEKLFFGSGTQLSVL.

CDR3 sequence: CASSETGGYGYTF. CDR3 in DNA: TGTGCCAGCAGTGAGACAGGGGGCTATGGCTACACCTTC. The gene calls are TRBV27 and TRBJ1-2; TRBD1 matches 9 bases. This CDR3 is built from 13 residues. The V gene end was trimmed by 5 bases and the J gene end by 4 bases; junction bases not matched to a gene: 2. Germline CDR1 MNHEY, CDR2 SMNVEV (reference sequence).

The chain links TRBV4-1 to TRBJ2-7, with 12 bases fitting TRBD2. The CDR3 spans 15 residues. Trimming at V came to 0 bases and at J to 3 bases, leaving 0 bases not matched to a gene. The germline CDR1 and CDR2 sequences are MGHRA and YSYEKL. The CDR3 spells CASSQEGLAGYEQYF. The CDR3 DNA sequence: TGCGCCAGCAGCCAAGAGGGACTAGCGGGCTACGAGCAGTACTTC.

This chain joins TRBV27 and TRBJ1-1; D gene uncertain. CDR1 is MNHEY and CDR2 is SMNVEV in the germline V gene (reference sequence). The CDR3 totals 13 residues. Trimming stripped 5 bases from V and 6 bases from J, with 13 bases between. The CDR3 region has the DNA TGTGCCAGCAGTAGAGCGGGGTATGCTGAAGCTTTCTTT. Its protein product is CASSRAGYAEAFF.

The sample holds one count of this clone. CDR3 residues: CASSPGTSGNEQFF. The CDR3 bases are TGTGCCAGCAGCCCTGGGACTAGCGGGAATGAGCAGTTCTTC. The chain uses TRBV3-1 (or the pseudogene TRBV3-2) and TRBJ2-1; 12 bases are a match to TRBD2. The CDR3 is 14 amino acids. V was pared by 4 bases and J by 7 bases, with 2 bases of the junction left unmatched. The germline V gene encodes CDR1 LGHDT and CDR2 YNNKEL (reference sequence).

The CDR3 sequence: CASSLGGLAGGWRQFF. The DNA of the CDR3 is TGTGCCAGCAGTTTGGGTGGACTAGCGGGAGGGTGGAGGCAGTTCTTC. The chain carries TRBV28 and TRBJ2-1, with 15 positions matching TRBD2. This CDR3 contains 16 residues. Germline CDR1 MDHEN, CDR2 SYDVKM. J was trimmed by 12 bases and V by 3 bases; bases with no gene match: 9.

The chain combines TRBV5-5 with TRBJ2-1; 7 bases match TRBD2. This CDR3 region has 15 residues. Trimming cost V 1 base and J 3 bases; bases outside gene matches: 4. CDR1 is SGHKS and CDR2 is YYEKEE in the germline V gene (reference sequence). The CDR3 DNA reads TGTGCCAGCAGCTTGATATCTAGCGGCTACAATGAGCAGTTCTTC. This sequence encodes CASSLISSGYNEQFF.

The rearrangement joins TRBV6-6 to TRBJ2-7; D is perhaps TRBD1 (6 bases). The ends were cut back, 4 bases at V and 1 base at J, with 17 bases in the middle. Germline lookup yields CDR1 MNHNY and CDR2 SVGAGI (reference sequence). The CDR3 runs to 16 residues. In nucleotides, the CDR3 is TGTGCCAGCAGTTCGGCCCAAGGGGGTTGGTCCTACGAGCAGTACTTC. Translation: CASSSAQGGWSYEQYF.

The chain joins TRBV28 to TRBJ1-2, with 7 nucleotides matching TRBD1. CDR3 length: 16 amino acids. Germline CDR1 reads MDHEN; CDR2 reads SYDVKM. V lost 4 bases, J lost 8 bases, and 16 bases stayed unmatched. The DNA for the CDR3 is TGTGCCAGCAGTTCGTCCCTAGGGGGCGCGTTGGGCGGCTACACCTTC. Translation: CASSSSLGGALGGYTF.

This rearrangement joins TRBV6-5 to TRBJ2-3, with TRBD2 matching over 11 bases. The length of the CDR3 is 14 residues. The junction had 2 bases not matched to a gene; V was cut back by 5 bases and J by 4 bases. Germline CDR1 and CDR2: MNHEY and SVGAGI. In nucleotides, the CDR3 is TGTGCCAGCAGTCTAGCGGGAGGCCCAGATACGCAGTATTTT. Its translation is CASSLAGGPDTQYF.

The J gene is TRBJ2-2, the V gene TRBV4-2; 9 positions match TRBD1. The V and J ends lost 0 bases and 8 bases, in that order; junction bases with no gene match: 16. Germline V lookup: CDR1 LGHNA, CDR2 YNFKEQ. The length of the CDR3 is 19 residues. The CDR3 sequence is CASSQDLGTGSNRLGELFF. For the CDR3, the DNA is TGTGCCAGCAGCCAAGATTTGGGGACAGGGTCGAACCGTTTAGGGGAGCTGTTTTTT.

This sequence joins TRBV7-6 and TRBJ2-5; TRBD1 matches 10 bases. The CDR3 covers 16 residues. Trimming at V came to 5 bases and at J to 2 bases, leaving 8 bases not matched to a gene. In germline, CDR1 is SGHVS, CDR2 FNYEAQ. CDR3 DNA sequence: TGTGCCAGCAGCCGGAAGGGACAGGGGTTTCAAGAGACCCAGTACTTC. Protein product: CASSRKGQGFQETQYF.

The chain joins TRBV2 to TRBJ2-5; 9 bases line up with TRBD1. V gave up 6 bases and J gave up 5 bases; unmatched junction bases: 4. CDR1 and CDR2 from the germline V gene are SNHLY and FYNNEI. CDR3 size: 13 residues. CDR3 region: CASSHRGQETQYF. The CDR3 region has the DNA TGTGCCAGCAGCCACAGGGGGCAGGAGACCCAGTACTTC.

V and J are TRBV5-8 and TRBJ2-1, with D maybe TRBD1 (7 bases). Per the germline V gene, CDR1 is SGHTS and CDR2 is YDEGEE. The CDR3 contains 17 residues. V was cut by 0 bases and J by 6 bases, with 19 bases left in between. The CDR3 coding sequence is TGTGCCAGCAGCTTGGCTCTTGGGTCCCAGGGGGGCAATGAGCAGTTCTTC. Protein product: CASSLALGSQGGNEQFF.

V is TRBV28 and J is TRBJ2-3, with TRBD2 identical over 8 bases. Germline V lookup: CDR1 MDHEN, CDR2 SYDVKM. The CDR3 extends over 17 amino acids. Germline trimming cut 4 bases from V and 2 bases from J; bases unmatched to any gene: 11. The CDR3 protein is CASSWGYTGRDTDTQYF. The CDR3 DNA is TGTGCCAGCAGTTGGGGCTATACCGGGAGGGACACAGATACGCAGTATTTT.

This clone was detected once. CDR3 region: CASSPVRSLSSGNTIYF. CDR3 DNA: TGTGCCAGCAGCCCTGTCCGTTCCCTAAGCTCTGGAAACACCATATATTTT. The rearrangement uses TRBV7-8 and TRBJ1-3; D not certain. The CDR3 runs 17 residues. Per the germline V gene, CDR1 is SGHVS and CDR2 is FQNEAQ. V shed 5 bases and J shed 0 bases, with 17 bases lying between them.

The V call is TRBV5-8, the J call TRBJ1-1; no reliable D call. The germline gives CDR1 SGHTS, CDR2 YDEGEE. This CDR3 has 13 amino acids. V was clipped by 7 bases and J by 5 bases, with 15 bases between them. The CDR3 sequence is CASRPPGETEAFF. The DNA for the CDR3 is TGTGCCAGCCGCCCCCCCGGGGAGACTGAAGCTTTCTTT.

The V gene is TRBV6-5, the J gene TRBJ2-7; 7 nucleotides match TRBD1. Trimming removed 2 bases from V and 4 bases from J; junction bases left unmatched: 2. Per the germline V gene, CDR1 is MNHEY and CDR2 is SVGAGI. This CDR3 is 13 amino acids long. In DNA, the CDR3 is TGTGCCAGCAGTTACGGGACAGAGTACGAGCAGTACTTC. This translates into CASSYGTEYEQYF.

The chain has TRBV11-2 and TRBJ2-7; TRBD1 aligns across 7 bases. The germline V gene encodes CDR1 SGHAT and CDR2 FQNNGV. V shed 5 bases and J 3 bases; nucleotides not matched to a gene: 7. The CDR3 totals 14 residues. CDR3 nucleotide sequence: TGTGCCAGCAGCGTCGACCCAGGGGGCTACGAGCAGTACTTC. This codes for CASSVDPGGYEQYF.